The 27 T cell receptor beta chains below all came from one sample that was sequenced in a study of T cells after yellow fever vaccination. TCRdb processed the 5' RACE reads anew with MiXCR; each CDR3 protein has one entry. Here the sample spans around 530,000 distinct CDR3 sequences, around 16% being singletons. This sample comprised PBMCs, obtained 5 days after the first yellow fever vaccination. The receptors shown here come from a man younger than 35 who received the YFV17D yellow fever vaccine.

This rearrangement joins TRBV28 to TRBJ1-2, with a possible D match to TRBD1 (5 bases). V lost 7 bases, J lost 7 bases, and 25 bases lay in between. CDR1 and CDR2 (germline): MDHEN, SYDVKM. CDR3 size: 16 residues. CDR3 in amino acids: CASNGAGQSLMGGYTF. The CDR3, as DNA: TGTGCCAGCAATGGGGCAGGGCAATCATTAATGGGTGGCTACACCTTC.

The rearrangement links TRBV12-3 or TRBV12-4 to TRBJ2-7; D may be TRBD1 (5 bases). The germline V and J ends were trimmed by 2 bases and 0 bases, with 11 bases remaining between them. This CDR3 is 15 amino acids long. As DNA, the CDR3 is TGTGCCAGCAGTTTAACCTGGGGCACCTCCTACGAGCAGTACTTC. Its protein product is CASSLTWGTSYEQYF.

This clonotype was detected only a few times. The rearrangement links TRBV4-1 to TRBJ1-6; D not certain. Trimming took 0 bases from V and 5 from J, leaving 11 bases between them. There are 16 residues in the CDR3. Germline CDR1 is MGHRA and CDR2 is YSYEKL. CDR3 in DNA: TGCGCCAGCAGCCAAGACAATGCACCGAATAATTCACCCCTCCACTTT. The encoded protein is CASSQDNAPNNSPLHF.

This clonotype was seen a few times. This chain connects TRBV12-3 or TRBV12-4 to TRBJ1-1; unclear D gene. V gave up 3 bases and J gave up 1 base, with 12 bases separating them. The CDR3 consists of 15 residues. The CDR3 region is CASSFSVTANTEAFF. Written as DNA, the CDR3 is TGTGCCAGCAGTTTTTCCGTGACTGCGAACACTGAAGCTTTCTTT.

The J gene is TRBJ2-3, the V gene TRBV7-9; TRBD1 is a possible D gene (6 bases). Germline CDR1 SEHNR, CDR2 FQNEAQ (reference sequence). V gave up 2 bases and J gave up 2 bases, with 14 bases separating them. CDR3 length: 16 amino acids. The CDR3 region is CASSLTGTGSTDTQYF. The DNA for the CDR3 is TGTGCCAGCAGCTTAACGGGAACAGGGTCCACAGATACGCAGTATTTT.

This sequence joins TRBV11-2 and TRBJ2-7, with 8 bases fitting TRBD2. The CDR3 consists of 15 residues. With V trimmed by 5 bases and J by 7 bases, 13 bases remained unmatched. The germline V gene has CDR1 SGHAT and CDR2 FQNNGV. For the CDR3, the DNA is TGTGCCAGCAGCCATCCTAGCGGGCCCTACGAGGAGCAGTACTTC. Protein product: CASSHPSGPYEEQYF.

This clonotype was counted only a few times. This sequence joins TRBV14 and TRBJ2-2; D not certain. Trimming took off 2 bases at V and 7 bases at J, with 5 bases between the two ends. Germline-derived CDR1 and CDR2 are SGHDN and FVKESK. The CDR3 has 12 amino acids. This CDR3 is CASSQFSGELFF. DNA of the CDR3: TGTGCCAGCAGCCAATTTAGCGGGGAGCTGTTTTTT.

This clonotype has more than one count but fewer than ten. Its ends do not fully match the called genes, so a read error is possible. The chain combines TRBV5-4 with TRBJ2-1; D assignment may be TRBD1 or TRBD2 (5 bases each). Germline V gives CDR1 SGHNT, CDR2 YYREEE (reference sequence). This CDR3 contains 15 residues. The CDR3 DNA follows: TGTGCCAGCAGTTTGGGACGGGTCTCCTACAATGAGCAGTTCTTC. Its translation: CASSLGRVSYNEQFF.

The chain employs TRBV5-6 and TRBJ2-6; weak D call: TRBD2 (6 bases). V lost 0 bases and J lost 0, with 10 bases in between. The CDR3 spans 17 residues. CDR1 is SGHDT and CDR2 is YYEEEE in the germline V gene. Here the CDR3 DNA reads TGTGCCAGCAGCTTGGCTGGGGGGTCCTCTGGGGCCAACGTCCTGACTTTC. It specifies CASSLAGGSSGANVLTF. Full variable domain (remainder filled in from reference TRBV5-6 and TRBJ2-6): DAGVTQSPTHLIKTRGQQVTLRCSPKSGHDTVSWYQQALGQGPQFIFQYYEEEERQRGNFPDRFSGHQFPNYSSELNVNALLLGDSALYLCASSLAGGSSGANVLTFGAGSRLTVL.

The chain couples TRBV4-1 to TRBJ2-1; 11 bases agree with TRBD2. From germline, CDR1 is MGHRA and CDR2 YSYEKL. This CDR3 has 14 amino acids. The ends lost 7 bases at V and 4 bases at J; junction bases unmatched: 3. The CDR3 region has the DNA TGCGCCAGCACCGTAGCGGGGGGGTACAATGAGCAGTTCTTC. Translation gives CASTVAGGYNEQFF.

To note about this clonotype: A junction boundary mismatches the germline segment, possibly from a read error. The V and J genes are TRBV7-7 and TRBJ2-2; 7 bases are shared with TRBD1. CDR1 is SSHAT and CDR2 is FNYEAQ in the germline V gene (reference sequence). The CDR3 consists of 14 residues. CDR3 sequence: CASSPTDRAGELFF. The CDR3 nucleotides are TGTGCTAGCAGCCCCACCGACAGGGCCGGGGAGCTGTTTTTT.

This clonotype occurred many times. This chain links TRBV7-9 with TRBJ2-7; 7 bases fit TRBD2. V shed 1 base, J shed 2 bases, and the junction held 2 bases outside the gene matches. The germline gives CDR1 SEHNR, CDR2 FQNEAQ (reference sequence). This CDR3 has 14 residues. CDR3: CASSLDGLAYEQYF. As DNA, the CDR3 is TGTGCCAGCAGCTTAGATGGACTAGCCTACGAGCAGTACTTC.

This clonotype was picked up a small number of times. CDR3 DNA: TGTGCCAGCAGTAATACACCTGCCTACGAGCAGTACTTC. Translating gives CASSNTPAYEQYF. The V and J genes are TRBV7-2 and TRBJ2-7, with D unresolved. The germline V gene has CDR1 SGHTA and CDR2 FQGNSA. V dropped 6 bases and J dropped 2 bases, with 11 bases sitting between them. The CDR3 is 13 amino acids.

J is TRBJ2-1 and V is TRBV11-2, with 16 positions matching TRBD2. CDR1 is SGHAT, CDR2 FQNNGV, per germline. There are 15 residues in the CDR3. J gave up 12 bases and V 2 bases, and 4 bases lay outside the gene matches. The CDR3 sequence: CASSLQGLAGGMQFF. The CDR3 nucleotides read TGTGCCAGCAGCTTACAGGGACTAGCGGGGGGGATGCAGTTCTTC.

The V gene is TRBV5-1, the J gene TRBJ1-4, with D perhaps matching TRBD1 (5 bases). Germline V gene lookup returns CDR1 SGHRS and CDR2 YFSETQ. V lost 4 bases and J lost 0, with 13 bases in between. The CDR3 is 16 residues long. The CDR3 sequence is CASSHGTLTTNEKLFF. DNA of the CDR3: TGCGCCAGCAGCCATGGGACGCTTACAACTAATGAAAAACTGTTTTTT.

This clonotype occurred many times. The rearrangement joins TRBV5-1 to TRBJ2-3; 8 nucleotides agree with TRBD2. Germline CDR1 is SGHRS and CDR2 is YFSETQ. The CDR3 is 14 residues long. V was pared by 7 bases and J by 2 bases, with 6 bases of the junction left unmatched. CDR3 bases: TGCGCCAGCGGTGGACTAGCCGACACAGATACGCAGTATTTT. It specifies CASGGLADTDTQYF. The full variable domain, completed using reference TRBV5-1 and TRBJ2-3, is KAGVTQTPRYLIKTRGQQVTLSCSPISGHRSVSWYQQTPGQGLQFLFEYFSETQRNKGNFPGRFSGRQFSNSRSEMNVSTLELGDSALYLCASGGLADTDTQYFGPGTRLTVL.

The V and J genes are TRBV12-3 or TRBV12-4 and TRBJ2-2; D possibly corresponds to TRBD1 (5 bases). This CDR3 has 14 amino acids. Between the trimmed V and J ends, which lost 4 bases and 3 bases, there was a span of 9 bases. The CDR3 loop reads CASSSRAYTGELFF. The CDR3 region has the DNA TGTGCCAGCAGTTCCAGGGCCTACACCGGGGAGCTGTTTTTT.

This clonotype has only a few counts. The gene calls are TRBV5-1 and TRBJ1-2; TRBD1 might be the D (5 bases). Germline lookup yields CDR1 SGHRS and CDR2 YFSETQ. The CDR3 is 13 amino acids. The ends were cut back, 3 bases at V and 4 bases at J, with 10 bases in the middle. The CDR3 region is CASSYEGSYGYTF. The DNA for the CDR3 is TGCGCCAGCAGCTATGAGGGGAGCTATGGCTACACCTTC.

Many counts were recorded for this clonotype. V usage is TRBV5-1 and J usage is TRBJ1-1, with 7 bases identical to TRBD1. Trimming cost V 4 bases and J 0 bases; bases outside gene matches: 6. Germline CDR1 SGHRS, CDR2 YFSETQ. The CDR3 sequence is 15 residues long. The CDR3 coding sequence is TGCGCCAGCAGCCCGGGGACAGTCTTGAACACTGAAGCTTTCTTT. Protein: CASSPGTVLNTEAFF.

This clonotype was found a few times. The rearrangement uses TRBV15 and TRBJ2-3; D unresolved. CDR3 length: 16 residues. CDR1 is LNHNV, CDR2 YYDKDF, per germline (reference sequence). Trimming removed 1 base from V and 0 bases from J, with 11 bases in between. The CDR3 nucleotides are TGTGCCACCAGCAGAGGGATCCGGGCTAGCACAGATACGCAGTATTTT. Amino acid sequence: CATSRGIRASTDTQYF.

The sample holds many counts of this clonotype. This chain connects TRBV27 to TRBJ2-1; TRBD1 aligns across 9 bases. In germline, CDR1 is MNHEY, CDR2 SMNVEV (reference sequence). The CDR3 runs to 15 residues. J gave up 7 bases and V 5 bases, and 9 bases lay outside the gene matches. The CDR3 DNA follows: TGTGCCAGCAGTCCCCTCGGGACAGGGTCGAATGAGCAGTTCTTC. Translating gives CASSPLGTGSNEQFF.

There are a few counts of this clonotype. CDR3 residues: CSARGVDGVYGYTF. CDR3 bases: TGCAGTGCTAGAGGGGTGGACGGCGTTTATGGCTACACCTTC. V usage is TRBV20-1 and J usage is TRBJ1-2; D not resolved. CDR3 size: 14 residues. The germline V and J ends were trimmed by 1 base and 5 bases, with 14 bases remaining between them. Germline CDR1 and CDR2: DFQATT and SNEGSKA (reference sequence).

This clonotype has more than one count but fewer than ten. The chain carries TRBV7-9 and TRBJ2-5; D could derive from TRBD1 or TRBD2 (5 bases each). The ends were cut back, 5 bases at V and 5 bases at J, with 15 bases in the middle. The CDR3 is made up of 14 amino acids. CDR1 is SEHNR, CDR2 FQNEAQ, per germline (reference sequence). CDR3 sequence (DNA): TGTGCCAGCAGCCGGTCCGAGGGGTGGGAGACCCAGTACTTC. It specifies CASSRSEGWETQYF.

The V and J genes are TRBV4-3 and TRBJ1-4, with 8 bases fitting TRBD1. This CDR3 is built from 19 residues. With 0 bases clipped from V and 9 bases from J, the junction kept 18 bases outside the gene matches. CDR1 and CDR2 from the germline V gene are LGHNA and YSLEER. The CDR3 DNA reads TGCGCCAGCAGCCAAGATTGGCAGGGGGCGAGAGGAGGAGCTCAAAAACTGTTTTTT. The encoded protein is CASSQDWQGARGGAQKLFF.

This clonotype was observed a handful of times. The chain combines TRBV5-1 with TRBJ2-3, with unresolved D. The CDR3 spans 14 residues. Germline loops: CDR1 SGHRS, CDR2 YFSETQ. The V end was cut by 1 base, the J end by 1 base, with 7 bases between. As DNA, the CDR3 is TGCGCCAGCAGCTTGTTCACGGGCACAGATACGCAGTATTTT. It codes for CASSLFTGTDTQYF.

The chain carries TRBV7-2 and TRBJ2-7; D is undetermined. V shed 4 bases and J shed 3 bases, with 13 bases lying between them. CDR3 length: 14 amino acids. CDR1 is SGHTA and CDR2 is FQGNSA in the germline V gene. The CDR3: CASSSPPGGYEQYF. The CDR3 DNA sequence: TGTGCCAGCAGCTCCCCCCCGGGCGGCTACGAGCAGTACTTC. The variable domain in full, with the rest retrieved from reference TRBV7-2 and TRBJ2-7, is GAGVSQSPSNKVTEKGKDVELRCDPISGHTALYWYRQSLGQGLEFLIYFQGNSAPDKSGLPSDRFSAERTGGSVSTLTIQRTQQEDSAVYLCASSSPPGGYEQYFGPGTRLTVT.

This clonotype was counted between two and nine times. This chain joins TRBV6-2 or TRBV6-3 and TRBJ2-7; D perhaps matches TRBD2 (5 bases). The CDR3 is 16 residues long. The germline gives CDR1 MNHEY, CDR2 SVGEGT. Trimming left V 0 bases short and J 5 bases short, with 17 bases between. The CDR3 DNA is TGTGCCAGCAGTTACTCTGTGGGAGAATCCTGGAACGAGCAGTACGTC. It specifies CASSYSVGESWNEQYV.